This is a list of T cell receptor beta chains from one sample in a study of human T cells and chemical hapten exposure. TCRdb reanalysed the RACE reads using MiXCR and keeps one entry per CDR3 protein. The profile shows nearly 80,000 distinct CDR3 sequences, approximately 10% of them singletons. Source: whole blood, taken in connection with sensitization to the hapten diphenylcyclopropenone (DPC). Source of these receptors: a woman in her 50s with alopecia areata. Some clones in this sample may be carry-over from other donors' samples. Both conserved end residues are part of each CDR3. D genes are given only for firm matches. Some rows mark clone size as missing; the rest say once, few, many or name a class of expanded clone.

CDR3aa,CDR3nt,j_gene,d_gene,abundance,v_gene
CASSPRTGARIGELFF,TGTGCCAGCAGCCCACGGACAGGGGCAAGGATCGGGGAGCTGTTTTTT,TRBJ2-2,TRBD1,.,TRBV5-4
CASSKRGASTPDTQYF,TGTGCCAGCAGCAAAAGGGGGGCTAGTACGCCAGATACGCAGTATTTT,TRBJ2-3,.,few,TRBV7-2
CASTLRVVDGYTF,TGTGCCAGCACCCTCAGGGTTGTTGATGGCTACACCTTC,TRBJ1-2,.,.,TRBV5-5
CASSAPTGGISEAFF,TGTGCCAGCAGTGCGCCCACAGGGGGGATATCGGAAGCTTTCTTT,TRBJ1-1,TRBD1,few,TRBV25-1
CATSDPRRNEQFF,TGTGCCACCAGTGACCCCAGGAGGAATGAGCAGTTCTTC,TRBJ2-1,.,few,TRBV24-1
CASSVVGSQNGELFF,TGTGCCAGCAGCGTAGTCGGCTCCCAGAACGGGGAGCTGTTTTTT,TRBJ2-2,.,.,TRBV9
CASSYSRPTYEQYF,TGTGCCAGCAGTTACTCCAGGCCGACCTACGAGCAGTACTTC,TRBJ2-7,.,.,TRBV6-2/TRBV6-3
CASSLPGLAGSDEQFF,TGCGCCAGCAGCCTGCCGGGACTAGCGGGATCGGATGAGCAGTTCTTC,TRBJ2-1,TRBD2,few,TRBV5-1
CASSPRLAGGRNEQFF,TGTGCCAGCAGTCCGAGACTAGCGGGAGGGAGAAATGAGCAGTTCTTC,TRBJ2-1,TRBD2,.,TRBV27
CASTRGAGTGYGYTF,TGTGCCAGTACCAGGGGGGCAGGGACGGGCTATGGCTACACCTTC,TRBJ1-2,TRBD1,many,TRBV19
CASSLASHTQYF,TGTGCCAGCAGCTTGGCCTCGCATACGCAGTATTTT,TRBJ2-3,.,many,TRBV5-4
CASSLEGQGLPKNIQYF,TGTGCCAGCAGTTTAGAGGGACAGGGGTTACCCAAAAACATTCAGTACTTC,TRBJ2-4,TRBD1,few,TRBV27
CASRKRTGGNGEAFF,TGTGCCAGCAGAAAACGGACAGGGGGCAATGGTGAAGCTTTCTTT,TRBJ1-1,TRBD1,.,TRBV7-9
CASSQALRFRGTDTQYF,TGCGCCAGCAGCCAAGCCCTCAGGTTCAGGGGCACAGATACGCAGTATTTT,TRBJ2-3,.,.,TRBV4-3
CASSAPGTDTQYF,TGTGCCAGCTCAGCCCCGGGCACAGATACGCAGTATTTT,TRBJ2-3,.,many,TRBV18
CSVDHGRMTEAFF,TGCAGCGTTGACCATGGGAGGATGACTGAAGCTTTCTTT,TRBJ1-1,.,many,TRBV29-1
CASSVAPGLTEEQYF,TGTGCCAGCAGCGTAGCCCCGGGACTGACGGAGGAGCAGTACTTC,TRBJ2-7,.,.,TRBV9
CSAGLAGTYEQYF,TGCAGTGCTGGACTAGCGGGGACCTACGAGCAGTACTTC,TRBJ2-7,TRBD2,.,TRBV20-1
CASSFNRGMEQFF,TGTGCCAGCAGCTTTAACAGGGGAATGGAGCAGTTCTTC,TRBJ2-1,TRBD1,few,TRBV11-2
CASSEFYEQYF,TGTGCCAGCAGTGAATTTTACGAGCAGTACTTC,TRBJ2-7,.,few,TRBV25-1
CASSFKRARTDTQYF,TGTGCCAGCAGCTTCAAGAGGGCCCGCACAGATACGCAGTATTTT,TRBJ2-3,.,few,TRBV11-3
CASSSRSGANVLTF,TGTGCCAGCAGCTCCCGCTCTGGGGCCAACGTCCTGACTTTC,TRBJ2-6,.,few,TRBV7-3
CAIRQGPPGTDTQYF,TGTGCCATCCGACAGGGGCCCCCTGGCACAGATACGCAGTATTTT,TRBJ2-3,TRBD1,few,TRBV12-3/TRBV12-4
CASSVGLAGAGELFF,TGTGCCAGCAGCGTAGGACTAGCTGGAGCCGGGGAGCTGTTTTTT,TRBJ2-2,TRBD2,few,TRBV7-8
CASSFMDSLDEQYF,TGTGCCAGCAGTTTCATGGACAGTCTTGACGAGCAGTACTTC,TRBJ2-7,.,few,TRBV12-3/TRBV12-4
CASKKDRTDTQYF,TGTGCCAGCAAGAAGGACCGCACAGATACGCAGTATTTT,TRBJ2-3,.,many,TRBV6-5
CASSLLLPDGEAFF,TGTGCCAGCAGCTTACTTCTCCCCGATGGTGAAGCTTTCTTT,TRBJ1-1,.,many,TRBV7-9
CSVNRGSYEQYF,TGCAGCGTTAACAGGGGATCGTACGAGCAGTACTTC,TRBJ2-7,TRBD1,few,TRBV29-1
CASSLGTGASYEQYF,TGTGCCAGCAGCTTAGGGACAGGGGCCTCCTACGAGCAGTACTTC,TRBJ2-7,TRBD1,.,TRBV7-2
CASSPGQGALTRGYTF,TGCGCCAGCAGCCCCGGCCAGGGGGCCTTGACTCGCGGCTACACCTTC,TRBJ1-2,TRBD1,few,TRBV5-1
CASSFLAALGYNEQFF,TGCGCCAGCAGCTTTCTAGCGGCTCTAGGCTACAATGAGCAGTTCTTC,TRBJ2-1,TRBD2,few,TRBV5-1
CASSLDAHSYEQYF,TGCGCCAGCAGCTTGGATGCGCACTCCTACGAGCAGTACTTC,TRBJ2-7,.,many,TRBV5-1
CASSQDWGSNQPQHF,TGTGCCAGCAGCCAAGATTGGGGGAGCAATCAGCCCCAGCATTTT,TRBJ1-5,.,few,TRBV4-2
CASSQEIGYGYTF,TGTGCCAGCAGCCAAGAAATAGGATATGGCTACACCTTC,TRBJ1-2,.,many,TRBV14
CASSPLSGASSYEQYF,TGTGCCAGCAGCCCCCTATCCGGGGCAAGCTCCTACGAGCAGTACTTC,TRBJ2-7,.,few,TRBV11-2
CAGTRGPNTEAFF,TGTGCCGGCACCAGGGGCCCGAACACTGAAGCTTTCTTT,TRBJ1-1,.,.,TRBV11-2
CASSYTDWKETQYF,TGTGCCAGCAGTTACACGGACTGGAAAGAGACCCAGTACTTC,TRBJ2-5,.,.,TRBV6-2/TRBV6-3
CASSSPTLAGGGAYEQYF,TGTGCCAGCAGTTCCCCGACCCTAGCGGGAGGTGGGGCCTACGAGCAGTACTTC,TRBJ2-7,TRBD2,many,TRBV6-1
CASRPGLAGYEQFF,TGCGCCAGCAGACCGGGACTAGCGGGGTATGAGCAGTTCTTC,TRBJ2-1,TRBD2,.,TRBV5-1
CASSTRQGFYGYTF,TGTGCCAGCAGCACCCGACAGGGTTTCTATGGCTACACCTTC,TRBJ1-2,TRBD1,few,TRBV7-3
CASPSRTDEQFF,TGTGCCAGCCCATCTCGGACAGATGAGCAGTTCTTC,TRBJ2-1,.,.,TRBV18
CASSDAAPLARGGQETQYF,TGTGCCAGCAGTGACGCCGCCCCTTTGGCCAGGGGAGGACAAGAGACCCAGTACTTC,TRBJ2-5,.,many,TRBV6-1
CASSPVGGLNQPQHF,TGTGCCAGCAGCCCGGTAGGGGGGCTCAATCAGCCCCAGCATTTT,TRBJ1-5,.,many,TRBV5-5
CASSRGTDTEAFF,TGTGCCAGCTCGCGAGGGACAGACACTGAAGCTTTCTTT,TRBJ1-1,TRBD1,few,TRBV18
CASSQGGLAIDTQYF,TGTGCCAGCAGCCAAGGCGGACTAGCGATAGATACGCAGTATTTT,TRBJ2-3,TRBD2,few,TRBV4-2